The clone carrying this TCR beta chain has a single count. This record belongs to a study of shared clonotypes between healthy human individuals. In the original analysis: Filtering differed since immunoSEQ provided only junctions, with no quality scores. The data were produced by immunoSEQ multiplex PCR, yet TCRdb's version contains in-frame clones alone and is incomplete. V, J and clone size are those of that table, while D and trimming were read from the DNA. The sample comprises around 1.1 million clones, about 80% of which are singletons, and 0.6% to 0.75% rests with the top ten. V dropped 7 bases and J dropped 1 base, with 13 bases sitting between them. Germline lookup yields CDR1 SQVTM and CDR2 ANQGSEA. The length of the CDR3 is 13 residues.

V usage is TRBV29-1 and J usage is TRBJ2-5, with D perhaps matching TRBD2 (5 bases). This receptor was obtained from a man between 18 and 35 years old in good health. Some clones in this sample may be carry-over from other donors' samples. The sequencing input was memory CD4+ T cells from PBMCs. Subset of the sample: CD45RA-negative fraction. CDR3 nucleotides: TGCAGCGCCCCCCGGGGTCCCCAAGAGACCCAGTACTTC. Protein product: CSAPRGPQETQYF.